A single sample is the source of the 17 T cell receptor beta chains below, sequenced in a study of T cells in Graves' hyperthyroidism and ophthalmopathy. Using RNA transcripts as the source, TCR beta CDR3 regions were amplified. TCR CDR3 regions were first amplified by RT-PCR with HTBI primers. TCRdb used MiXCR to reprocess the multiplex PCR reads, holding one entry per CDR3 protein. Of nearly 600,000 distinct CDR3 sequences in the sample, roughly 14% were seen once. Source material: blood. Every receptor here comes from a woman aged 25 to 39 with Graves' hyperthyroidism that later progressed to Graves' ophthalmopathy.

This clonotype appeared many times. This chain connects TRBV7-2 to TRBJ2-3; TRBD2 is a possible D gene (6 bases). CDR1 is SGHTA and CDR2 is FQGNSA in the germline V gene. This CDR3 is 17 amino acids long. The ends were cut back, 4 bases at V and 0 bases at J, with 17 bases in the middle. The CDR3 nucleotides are TGTGCCAGCAGCTATGGGGGAGGCCTGCAGAGCACAGATACGCAGTATTTT. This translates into CASSYGGGLQSTDTQYF. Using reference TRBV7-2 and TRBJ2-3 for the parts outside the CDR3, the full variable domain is GAGVSQSPSNKVTEKGKDVELRCDPISGHTALYWYRQSLGQGLEFLIYFQGNSAPDKSGLPSDRFSAERTGGSVSTLTIQRTQQEDSAVYLCASSYGGGLQSTDTQYFGPGTRLTVL.

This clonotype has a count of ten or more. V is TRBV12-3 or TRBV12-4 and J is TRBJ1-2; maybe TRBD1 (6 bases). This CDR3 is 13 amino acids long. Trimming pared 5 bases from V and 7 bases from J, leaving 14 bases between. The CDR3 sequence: CASSAITGSGYTF. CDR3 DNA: TGTGCCAGCAGTGCCATTACAGGGTCTGGCTACACCTTC.

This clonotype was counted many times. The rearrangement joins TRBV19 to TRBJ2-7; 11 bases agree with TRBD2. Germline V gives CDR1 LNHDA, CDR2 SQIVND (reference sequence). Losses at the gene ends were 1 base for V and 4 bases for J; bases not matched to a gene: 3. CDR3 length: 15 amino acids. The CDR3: CASSIATSGSYEQYF. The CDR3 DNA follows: TGTGCCAGTAGTATAGCAACTAGCGGGAGTTACGAGCAGTACTTC.

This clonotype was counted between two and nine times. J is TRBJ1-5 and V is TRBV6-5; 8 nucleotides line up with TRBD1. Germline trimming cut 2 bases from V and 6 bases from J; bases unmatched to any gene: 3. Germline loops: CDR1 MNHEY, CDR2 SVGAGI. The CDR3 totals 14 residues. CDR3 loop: CASSYGTGVQPQHF. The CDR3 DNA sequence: TGTGCCAGCAGTTACGGGACAGGTGTTCAGCCCCAGCATTTT.

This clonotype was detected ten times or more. The DNA of the CDR3 is TGTGCCAGCAGTCGAAGGGGGGTGGTCTACGAGCAGTACTTC. Its protein product is CASSRRGVVYEQYF. V and J are TRBV2 and TRBJ2-7; the D call may be TRBD1 or TRBD2 (6 bases each). The length of the CDR3 is 14 residues. Germline V CDR1 and CDR2: SNHLY, FYNNEI. V was trimmed by 5 bases and J by 3 bases, leaving 14 bases between them.

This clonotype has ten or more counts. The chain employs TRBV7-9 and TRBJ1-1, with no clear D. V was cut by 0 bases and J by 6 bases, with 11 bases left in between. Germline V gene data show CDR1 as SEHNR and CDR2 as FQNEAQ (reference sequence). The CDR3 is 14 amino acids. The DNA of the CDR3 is TGTGCCAGCAGCTTAGCCCGGCCGCGGTCTGAAGCTTTCTTT. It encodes CASSLARPRSEAFF.

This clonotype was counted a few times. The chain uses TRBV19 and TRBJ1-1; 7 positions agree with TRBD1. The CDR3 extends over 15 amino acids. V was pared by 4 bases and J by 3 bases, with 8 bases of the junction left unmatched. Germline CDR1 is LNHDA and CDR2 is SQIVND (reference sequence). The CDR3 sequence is CASSNPGTVDTEAFF. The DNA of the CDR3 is TGTGCCAGTAGTAATCCAGGGACAGTGGACACTGAAGCTTTCTTT.

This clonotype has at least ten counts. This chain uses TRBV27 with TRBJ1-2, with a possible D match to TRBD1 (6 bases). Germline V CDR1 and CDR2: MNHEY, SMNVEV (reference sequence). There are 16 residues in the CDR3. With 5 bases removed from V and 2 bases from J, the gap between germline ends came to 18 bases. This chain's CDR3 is CASSPSRGVLNYGYTF. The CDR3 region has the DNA TGTGCCAGCAGTCCTAGCAGGGGAGTCTTAAACTATGGCTACACCTTC.

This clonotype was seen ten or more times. The CDR3 coding sequence is TGTGCCATCAGTGGCACTTACAGGGCAGATACGCAGTATTTT. Protein: CAISGTYRADTQYF. V and J are TRBV10-3 and TRBJ2-3; D perhaps matches TRBD1 (6 bases). This CDR3 region has 14 residues. Germline CDR1 ENHRY, CDR2 SYGVKD. Deletions cut 4 bases from V and 4 bases from J, with 12 bases between.

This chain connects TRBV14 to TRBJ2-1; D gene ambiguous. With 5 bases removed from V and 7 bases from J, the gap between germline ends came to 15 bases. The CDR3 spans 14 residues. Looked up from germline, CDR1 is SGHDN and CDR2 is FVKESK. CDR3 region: CASSAYPGWNEQFF. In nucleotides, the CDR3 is TGTGCCAGCAGCGCTTACCCTGGGTGGAATGAGCAGTTCTTC.

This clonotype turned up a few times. The DNA for the CDR3 is TGTGCCAGCAGTTACTCGAGGTGGGGTTCTAGCACAGATACGCAGTATTTT. It codes for CASSYSRWGSSTDTQYF. The chain has TRBV6-2 or TRBV6-3 and TRBJ2-3, with D hard to call. Trimming took 0 bases from V and 0 from J, leaving 13 bases between them. The CDR3 covers 17 residues. Germline CDR1 and CDR2: MNHEY and SVGEGT.

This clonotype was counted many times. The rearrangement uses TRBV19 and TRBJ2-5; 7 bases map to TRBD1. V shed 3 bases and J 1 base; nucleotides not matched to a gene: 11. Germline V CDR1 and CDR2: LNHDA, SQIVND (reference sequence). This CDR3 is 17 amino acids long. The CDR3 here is CASSIGPDREVQETQYF. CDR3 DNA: TGTGCCAGTAGTATTGGACCCGACAGGGAAGTCCAAGAGACCCAGTACTTC.

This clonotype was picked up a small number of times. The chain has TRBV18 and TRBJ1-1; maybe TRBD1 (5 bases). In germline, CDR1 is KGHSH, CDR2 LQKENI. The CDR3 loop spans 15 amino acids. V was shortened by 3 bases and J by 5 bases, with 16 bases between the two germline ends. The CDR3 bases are TGTGCCAGCTCACCGTTCCGGGACGGAAGGACTGAAGCTTTCTTT. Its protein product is CASSPFRDGRTEAFF.

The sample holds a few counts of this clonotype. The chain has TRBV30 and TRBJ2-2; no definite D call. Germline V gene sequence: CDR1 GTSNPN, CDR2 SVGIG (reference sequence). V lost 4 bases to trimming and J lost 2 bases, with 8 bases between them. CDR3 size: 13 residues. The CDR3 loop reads CAWMFLNTGELFF. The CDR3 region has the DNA TGTGCCTGGATGTTCCTTAACACCGGGGAGCTGTTTTTT.

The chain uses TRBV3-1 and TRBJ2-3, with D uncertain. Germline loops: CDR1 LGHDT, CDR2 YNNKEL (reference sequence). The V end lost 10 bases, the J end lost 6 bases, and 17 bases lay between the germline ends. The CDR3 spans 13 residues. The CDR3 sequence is CATAKGLPDTQYF. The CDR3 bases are TGTGCCACAGCGAAGGGCCTGCCGGATACGCAGTATTTT.

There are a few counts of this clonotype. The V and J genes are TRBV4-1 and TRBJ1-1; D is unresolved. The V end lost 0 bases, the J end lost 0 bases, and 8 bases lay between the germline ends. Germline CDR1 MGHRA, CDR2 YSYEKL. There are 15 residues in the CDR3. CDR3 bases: TGCGCCAGCAGCCAAGAGAAGGGTATGAACACTGAAGCTTTCTTT. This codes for CASSQEKGMNTEAFF.

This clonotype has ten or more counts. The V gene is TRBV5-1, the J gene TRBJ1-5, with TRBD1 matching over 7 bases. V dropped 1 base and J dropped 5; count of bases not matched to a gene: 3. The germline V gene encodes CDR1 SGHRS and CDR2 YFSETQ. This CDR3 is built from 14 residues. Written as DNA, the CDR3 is TGCGCCAGCAGCTTGAGTGGACAGGATCAGCCCCAGCATTTT. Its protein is CASSLSGQDQPQHF.